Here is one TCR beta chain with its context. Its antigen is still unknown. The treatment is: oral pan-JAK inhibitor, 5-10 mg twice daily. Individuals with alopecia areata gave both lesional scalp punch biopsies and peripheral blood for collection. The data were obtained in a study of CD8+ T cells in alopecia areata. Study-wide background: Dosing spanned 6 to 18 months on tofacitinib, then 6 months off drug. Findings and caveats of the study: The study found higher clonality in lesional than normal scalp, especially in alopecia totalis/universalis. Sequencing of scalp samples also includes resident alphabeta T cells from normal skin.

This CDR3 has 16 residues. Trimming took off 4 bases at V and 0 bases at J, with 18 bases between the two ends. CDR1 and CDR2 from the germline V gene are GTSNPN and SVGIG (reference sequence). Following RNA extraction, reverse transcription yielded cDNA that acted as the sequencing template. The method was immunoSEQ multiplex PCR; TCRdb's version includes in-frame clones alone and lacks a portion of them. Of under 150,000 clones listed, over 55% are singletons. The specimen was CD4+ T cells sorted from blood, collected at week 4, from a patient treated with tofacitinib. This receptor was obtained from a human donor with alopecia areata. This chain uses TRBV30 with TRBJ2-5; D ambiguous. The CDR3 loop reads CAWTLAAVLYQETQYF. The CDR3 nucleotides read TGTGCCTGGACCTTGGCGGCTGTACTGTACCAAGAGACCCAGTACTTC. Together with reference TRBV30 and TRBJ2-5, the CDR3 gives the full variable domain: SQTIHQWPATLVQPVGSPLSLECTVEGTSNPNLYWYRQAAGRGLQLLFYSVGIGQISSEVPQNLSASRPQDRQFILSSKKLLLSDSGFYLCAWTLAAVLYQETQYFGPGTRLLVL.